The entry below gives a single TCR beta chain sequence along with its context. Its antigen is still unknown. Naive CD8+ T cells showed CD45RO-CCR7+CD27+CD95-. This specimen belongs to a study of CXCR3-negative and CXCR3-positive naive CD8 T cells. Study-wide results and limits: Hydrophobicity was higher for TRB CDR3s found in CXCR3-positive naive cells than in CXCR3-negative naive cells. Within a donor, both naive subsets shared TRBV-TRBJ usage, unlike memory cells.

Carrying UMI labels, the TRB cDNA libraries were prepared through 5' RACE. TCRdb reprocessed the 5' RACE reads and stores each CDR3 protein as one record, lacking DNA. The sample totals 6,000 or so distinct CDR3 sequences. The V gene's germline CDR1 is SGHAT and CDR2 FQNNGV. This CDR3 has 15 residues. The chain carries TRBV11-2 and TRBJ2-5; lacking DNA, the TRBD2 call made by TCRdb goes unchecked. The material sequenced was naive CXCR3+ CD8+ T cells from blood. The sample's subset: CD45RO-CCR7+CD27+CD95- naive CD8+ T cells expressing CXCR3 (TNR3+). This receptor was taken from a human donor in good health. Some clones in this sample may be carry-over from other donors' samples. The CDR3 protein is CASSGGLAGGETQYF.